Presented here are 17 T cell receptor beta chains from one specimen sequenced in a study of CD4 T cells in relation to SARS-CoV-2 and coronaviruses. The unexposed donors gave CD4+ T cells in about 2011-2018, prior to COVID-19. Repertoires were generated with immunoSEQ multiplex PCR, while TCRdb's copy carries only in-frame clones and drops some. The sample contains just under 65,000 clones, approximately 94% of which appear only once. Sample: naive CD4+ T cells from PBMCs. As for subset: naive CD4+ T cells isolated by negative enrichment. The origin of the receptors is a human donor in good health.

V usage is TRBV7-2 and J usage is TRBJ2-7; 9 bases agree with TRBD2. Germline V gene lookup returns CDR1 SGHTA and CDR2 FQGNSA. The CDR3 totals 15 residues. Trimming at V came to 1 base and at J to 3 bases, leaving 4 bases not matched to a gene. Written as DNA, the CDR3 is TGTGCCAGCAGCTTAGAGGCTAGCGGGATCTACGAGCAGTACTTC. It is translated as CASSLEASGIYEQYF.

The V call is TRBV10-3, the J call TRBJ2-2, with 7 bases matching TRBD1. CDR1 and CDR2 from the germline V gene are ENHRY and SYGVKD. The length of the CDR3 is 14 residues. V shed 3 bases, J shed 5 bases, and the junction held 3 bases outside the gene matches. CDR3: CAISDSRGTGELFF. CDR3 DNA sequence: TGTGCCATCAGTGATTCCAGGGGGACCGGGGAGCTGTTTTTT.

The V call is TRBV5-5, the J call TRBJ2-2, with 10 nucleotides matching TRBD2. After removal of 0 bases from V and 6 bases from J, the junction contained 8 bases not matched to a gene. The CDR3 extends over 17 amino acids. Germline V CDR1 and CDR2: SGHKS, YYEKEE (reference sequence). The DNA for the CDR3 is TGTGCCAGCAGCTTGGCCACTAGCGGGATAGTCCCCGGGGAGCTGTTTTTT. It codes for CASSLATSGIVPGELFF.

V gene TRBV5-1 combines with J gene TRBJ1-1, with TRBD1 identical over 7 bases. The CDR3 extends over 17 amino acids. Germline-derived CDR1 and CDR2 are SGHRS and YFSETQ. The V gene end was trimmed by 0 bases and the J gene end by 0 bases; junction bases not matched to a gene: 8. The CDR3 DNA reads TGCGCCAGCAGCTTGGGCAGGGGGTCCCCCATGAACACTGAAGCTTTCTTT. This sequence encodes CASSLGRGSPMNTEAFF.

The table lists this clone with a few counts. The rearrangement links TRBV7-2 to TRBJ1-5; 7 bases agree with TRBD1. The length of the CDR3 is 17 residues. Germline V gene lookup returns CDR1 SGHTA and CDR2 FQGNSA. The trim removed 1 base at V and 7 bases at J, leaving 13 bases unmatched. The CDR3 reads CASSLGSGRGLGQPQHF. The DNA of the CDR3 is TGTGCCAGCAGCTTAGGTAGTGGAAGGGGGCTTGGACAGCCCCAGCATTTT.

The chain couples TRBV18 to TRBJ2-1; 7 bases line up with TRBD2. Germline V gene sequence: CDR1 KGHSH, CDR2 LQKENI. Trimming removed 0 bases from V and 4 bases from J; junction bases left unmatched: 3. This CDR3 contains 15 residues. CDR3 protein: CASSPPWREYNEQFF. In nucleotides, the CDR3 is TGTGCCAGCTCACCACCTTGGCGGGAGTACAATGAGCAGTTCTTC.

The sample holds one count of this clone. The V gene is TRBV19, the J gene TRBJ1-1; D is perhaps TRBD1 (6 bases). V gave up 5 bases and J gave up 1 base, with 8 bases separating them. The germline V gene encodes CDR1 LNHDA and CDR2 SQIVND (reference sequence). The CDR3 runs to 13 residues. The CDR3 DNA follows: TGTGCCAGTAGTCGGACAGCGAACACTGAAGCTTTCTTT. It translates to CASSRTANTEAFF.

The chain is built from TRBV27 and TRBJ2-2; 10 positions agree with TRBD2. With V trimmed by 3 bases and J by 2 bases, 6 bases remained unmatched. Germline V gene sequence: CDR1 MNHEY, CDR2 SMNVEV (reference sequence). The CDR3 consists of 17 residues. CDR3 bases: TGTGCCAGCAGTTTCCGCGGACTAGCGGATAACACCGGGGAGCTGTTTTTT. This encodes CASSFRGLADNTGELFF.

This clone was seen just once. The chain links TRBV9 to TRBJ1-3; D unclear. CDR3 length: 17 amino acids. The V gene lost 0 bases and the J gene lost 2 bases, with 15 bases spanning the gap. Germline assignment: CDR1 SGDLS and CDR2 YYNGEE. The CDR3 protein is CASSVEFLSRPGNTIYF. The CDR3 nucleotides read TGTGCCAGCAGCGTAGAGTTCTTGTCCAGGCCTGGAAACACCATATATTTT.

The chain couples TRBV9 to TRBJ2-1; 9 positions match TRBD2. The CDR3 is 15 residues long. Unmatched junction bases numbered 9, after V lost 5 bases and J lost 6 bases. CDR1 is SGDLS, CDR2 YYNGEE, per germline. CDR3 nucleotide sequence: TGTGCCAGCAGTTTGGTGGGGACTAGCACCAATGAGCAGTTCTTC. This gives the protein CASSLVGTSTNEQFF.

The chain recombines TRBV12-3 or TRBV12-4 with TRBJ2-1; D uncertain. Trimming cost V 0 bases and J 10 bases, with 4 bases left between them. CDR3 length: 11 residues. The CDR3: CASSLATEQFF. The CDR3 DNA sequence: TGTGCCAGCAGTTTAGCGACAGAGCAGTTCTTC.

The chain is built from TRBV24-1 and TRBJ2-1, with 8 positions matching TRBD2. The junction had 4 bases not matched to a gene; V was cut back by 4 bases and J by 0 bases. This CDR3 is built from 16 residues. Germline values: CDR1 KGHDR, CDR2 SFDVKD. The CDR3: CATSDPSGSSYNEQFF. The CDR3, as DNA: TGTGCCACCAGTGACCCCAGCGGGAGCTCCTACAATGAGCAGTTCTTC.

A note on this clone: The junction differs from germline at one of its ends, possibly a read error. The chain links TRBV29-1 to TRBJ1-2, with a tentative D call TRBD1 (5 bases). The CDR3 length is 10 residues. Germline-derived CDR1 and CDR2 are SQVTM and ANQGSEA. Here the CDR3 DNA reads TGCAGCGTACAGGACTACGGCTACACCTTC. As protein: CSVQDYGYTF.

The chain couples TRBV7-6 to TRBJ2-2; D is uncertain. The CDR3 is 17 residues long. Trimming took off 3 bases at V and 1 base at J, with 15 bases between the two ends. Germline V gene data show CDR1 as SGHVS and CDR2 as FNYEAQ. The CDR3 DNA reads as TGTGCCAGCAGCTTGCAGCTAACGAGCGTGAACACCGGGGAGCTGTTTTTT. This gives the protein CASSLQLTSVNTGELFF. Supplemented by reference TRBV7-6 and TRBJ2-2, the full variable domain reads GAGVSQSPRYKVTKRGQDVALRCDPISGHVSLYWYRQALGQGPEFLTYFNYEAQQDKSGLPNDRFSAERPEGSISTLTIQRTEQRDSAMYRCASSLQLTSVNTGELFFGEGSRLTVL.

This clone was detected a few times. The gene calls are TRBV28 and TRBJ1-2, with 8 bases matching TRBD1. Germline V gene sequence: CDR1 MDHEN, CDR2 SYDVKM. Unmatched junction bases numbered 2, after V lost 5 bases and J lost 0 bases. The CDR3 is 14 residues long. Here the CDR3 DNA reads TGTGCCAGCAGTGAGACAGGGGCTAACTATGGCTACACCTTC. It encodes CASSETGANYGYTF.

This chain links TRBV20-1 with TRBJ1-3, with D hard to call. The V gene lost 5 bases and the J gene lost 2 bases, with 4 bases spanning the gap. This CDR3 has 11 residues. Per germline, CDR1 DFQATT and CDR2 SNEGSKA (reference sequence). The CDR3 DNA is TGCAGTGCTCCCGCTGGAAACACCATATATTTT. Its translation: CSAPAGNTIYF.

The J gene is TRBJ2-5, the V gene TRBV7-8; D might be TRBD2 (6 bases). CDR1 is SGHVS and CDR2 is FQNEAQ in the germline V gene. The CDR3 loop spans 14 amino acids. Trimming shortened V by 6 bases and J by 4 bases, and 15 bases separated the two germline ends. The CDR3 loop is CASRRRGAGETQYF. In nucleotides, the CDR3 is TGTGCCAGCAGACGGAGGGGTGCGGGAGAGACCCAGTACTTC.